Listed here is a single T cell receptor beta chain. This entry is derived from a study of control samples from healthy donors and cancer patients. Profiled with immunoSEQ multiplex PCR; TCRdb holds only in-frame clones, not every one. The repertoire holds around 93,000 clones, with 88% as singletons. The sample comprised blood. The TCR comes from a man aged 30-40 years in good health.

CDR3 coding DNA: TGTGCCTGGAGTATAGCCGGGACTAGTATTAAGCAGTTCTTC. It yields the protein CAWSIAGTSIKQFF. This chain joins TRBV30 and TRBJ2-1, with 8 bases matching TRBD2. With 2 bases clipped from V and 11 bases from J, the junction kept 11 bases outside the gene matches. The CDR3 contains 14 residues. Per germline, CDR1 GTSNPN and CDR2 SVGIG (reference sequence).